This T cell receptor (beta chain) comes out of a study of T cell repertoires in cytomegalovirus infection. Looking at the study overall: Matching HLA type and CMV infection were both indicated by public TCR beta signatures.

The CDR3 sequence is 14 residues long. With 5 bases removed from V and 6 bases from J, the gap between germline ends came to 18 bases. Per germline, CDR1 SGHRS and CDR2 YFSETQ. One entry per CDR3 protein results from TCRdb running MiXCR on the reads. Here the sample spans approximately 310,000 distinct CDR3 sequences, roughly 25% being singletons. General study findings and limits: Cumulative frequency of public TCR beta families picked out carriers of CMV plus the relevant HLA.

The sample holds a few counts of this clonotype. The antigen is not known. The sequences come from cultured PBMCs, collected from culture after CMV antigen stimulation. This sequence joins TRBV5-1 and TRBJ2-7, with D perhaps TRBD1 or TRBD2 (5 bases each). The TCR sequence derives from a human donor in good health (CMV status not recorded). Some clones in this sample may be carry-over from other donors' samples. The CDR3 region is CASRTGIAGPEQYF. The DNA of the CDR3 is TGCGCCAGCAGAACCGGGATCGCAGGGCCCGAGCAGTACTTC.